This T cell receptor beta chain emerged from a study of a mutant IDH1 vaccine in newly diagnosed glioma. Study as a whole: Every participant had undergone radiotherapy, temozolomide, or both before, and most underwent both.

Time point given: week 5, during vaccination. In every dose of vaccine, 300 ug of mutant IDH1 20-mer peptide was given alongside topical imiquimod. The CDR3 is 14 amino acids. Germline assignment: CDR1 MNHEY and CDR2 SVGAGI. Trimming cost V 5 bases and J 4 bases, with 14 bases left between them. Only in-frame clones appear in the TCRdb table, and some are missing; sequencing was by immunoSEQ multiplex PCR. The sample has around 56,000 clones, approximately 79% seen once. A note on this clone: The antigen is undetermined.

The sequenced sample was PBMCs, obtained from a glioma patient whose treatment included an IDH1 peptide vaccine. This TCR came from a woman younger than 30 with glioma. Some clones in this sample may be carry-over from other donors' samples. The gene calls are TRBV6-5 and TRBJ1-2; tentative D call: TRBD1 (6 bases). CDR3 amino acids: CASSPSGVGYGYTF. The CDR3 DNA sequence: TGTGCCAGCAGTCCATCAGGGGTTGGCTATGGCTACACCTTC.